This TCR beta chain was captured in a study of OX40 agonist ivuxolimab in advanced cancers. With regard to this clone: Antigen specificity is unknown.

The CDR3 covers 14 residues. The V gene's germline CDR1 is SQVTM and CDR2 ANQGSEA. The V end was cut by 6 bases, the J end by 4 bases, with 18 bases between. The protocol was immunoSEQ multiplex PCR, while the TCRdb copy is restricted to in-frame clones and leaves out a portion. The sample has about 60,000 clones; around 90% are singletons. Study-wide findings and caveats: Antigen targets of the expanded peripheral T cells went undetermined.

This sequence joins TRBV29-1 and TRBJ1-2, with D perhaps matching TRBD1 (6 bases). This specimen consisted of CD4+ or CD8+ T cells sorted from blood, obtained in a trial of the OX40 agonist ivuxolimab. The origin of this receptor is an adult with an advanced solid tumor such as melanoma, head and neck, liver or kidney cancer. CDR3 sequence: CSVPQGGDRYGYTF. CDR3 in DNA: TGCAGCGTACCCCAAGGGGGGGATCGCTATGGCTACACCTTC.